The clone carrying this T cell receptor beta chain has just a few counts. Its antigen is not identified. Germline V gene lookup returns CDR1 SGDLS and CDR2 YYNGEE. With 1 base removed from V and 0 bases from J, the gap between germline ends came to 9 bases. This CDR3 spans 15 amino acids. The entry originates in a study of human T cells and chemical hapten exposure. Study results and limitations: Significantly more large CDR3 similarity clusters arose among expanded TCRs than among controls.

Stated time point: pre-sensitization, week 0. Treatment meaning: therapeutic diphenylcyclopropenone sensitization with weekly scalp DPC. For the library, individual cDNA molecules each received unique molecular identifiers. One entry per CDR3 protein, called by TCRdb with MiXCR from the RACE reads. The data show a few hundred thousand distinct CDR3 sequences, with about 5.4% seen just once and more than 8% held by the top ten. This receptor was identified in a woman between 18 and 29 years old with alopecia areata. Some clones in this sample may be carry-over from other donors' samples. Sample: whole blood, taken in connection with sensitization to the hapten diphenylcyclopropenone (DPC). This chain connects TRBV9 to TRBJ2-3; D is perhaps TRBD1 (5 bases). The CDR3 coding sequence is TGTGCCAGCAGCGTATGGGGCTTAAGCACAGATACGCAGTATTTT. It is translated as CASSVWGLSTDTQYF.